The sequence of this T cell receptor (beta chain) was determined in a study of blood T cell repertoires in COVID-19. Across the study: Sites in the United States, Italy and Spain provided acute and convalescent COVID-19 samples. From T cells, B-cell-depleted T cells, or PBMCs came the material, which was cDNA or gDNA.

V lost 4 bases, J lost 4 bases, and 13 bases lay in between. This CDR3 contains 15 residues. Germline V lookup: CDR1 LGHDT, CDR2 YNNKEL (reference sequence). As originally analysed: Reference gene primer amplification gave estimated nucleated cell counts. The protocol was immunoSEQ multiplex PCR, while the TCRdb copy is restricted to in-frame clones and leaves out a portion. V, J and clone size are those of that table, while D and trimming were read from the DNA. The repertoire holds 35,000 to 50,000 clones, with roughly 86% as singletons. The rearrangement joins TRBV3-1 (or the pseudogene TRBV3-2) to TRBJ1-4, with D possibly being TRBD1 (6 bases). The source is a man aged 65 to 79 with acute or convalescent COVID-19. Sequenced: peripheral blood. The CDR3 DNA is TGTGCCAGCAGCCCAGGGGACGATTATAATGAAAAACTGTTTTTT. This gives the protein CASSPGDDYNEKLFF.